This T cell receptor (beta chain) was captured in a study of spatial heterogeneity in lung cancer. This clonotype was recorded many times. No antigen is known for it. Because this beta chain is a stray read in a library intended to capture alpha chains, its abundance should not be given much weight. This sample's time point: sample taken at primary tumor resection. Study-level results: Tumoral mutation counts were tracked by counts of expanded intratumoral alpha and beta TCRs. As ubiquitous and regional nonsynonymous mutations varied, counts of ubiquitous and regional expanded TCRs tracked them, respectively.

TCRdb fed the 5' RACE reads into MiXCR, producing one record per CDR3 protein. This table holds approximately 13,000 distinct CDR3 sequences, under 6% found once. The CDR3 extends over 15 amino acids. The V segment lost 4 bases and the J segment 4 bases; nucleotides outside the gene matches: 4. CDR1 and CDR2 (germline): SNHLY, FYNNEI. The sequencing used lung tumor tissue, collected at surgery. This clonotype originated in a male donor with early-stage non-small cell lung cancer. The V call is TRBV2, the J call TRBJ2-1, with 10 bases identical to TRBD2. CDR3 nucleotide sequence: TGTGCCAGCAGTGGCAGCGGGGGGGCTTACAATGAGCAGTTCTTC. This gives the protein CASSGSGGAYNEQFF.